A single sample gave rise to the 21 T cell receptor beta chains below, sequenced in a study of blood T cells in healthy people across ages (dated by TCRdb to 2015 to 2017). Receptors were amplified or captured by 5' RACE. The sequencer was an Illumina HiSeq 2500. A second PCR of roughly 6 to 11 cycles was performed with a sample-barcoded 5' primer and a J-beta primer mix. Using fastp trimming at Q25 and MiXCR clonotype assembly, TCRdb reanalyzed the public sequencing data and kept in-frame beta chains. Rows merge per CDR3 protein into single entries with the most common DNA and genes. The sample data list under 950,000 distinct CDR3 sequences, and 20% to 25% of these were observed just once. The ten largest clonotypes hold around 22% of the sample. The sample consisted of blood. These receptors all come from a man in his 70s in good health.

The chain couples TRBV4-3 to TRBJ1-2, with a tentative D call TRBD1 (5 bases). Germline V CDR1 and CDR2: LGHNA, YSLEER. The CDR3 is 13 amino acids. The V end was cut by 0 bases, the J end by 8 bases, with 10 bases between. CDR3 nucleotide sequence: TGCGCCAGCAGCCAAGAAAGGGGTTTCGGCTACACCTTC. This sequence encodes CASSQERGFGYTF.

Only a few counts were recorded for this clonotype. The chain recombines TRBV20-1 with TRBJ1-3; no clear D gene. V shed 0 bases and J shed 4 bases, with 7 bases lying between them. The CDR3 extends over 13 amino acids. Germline V gene sequence: CDR1 DFQATT, CDR2 SNEGSKA (reference sequence). The CDR3 here is CSARDRDGNTIYF. CDR3 sequence (DNA): TGCAGTGCTAGAGACCGCGACGGAAACACCATATATTTT.

As to this clonotype: A junction end diverges from the germline sequence, so it may reflect a read error. V is TRBV20-1 and J is TRBJ2-5, with 7 bases that match TRBD1. The germline V gene encodes CDR1 DFQATT and CDR2 SNEGSKA (reference sequence). The CDR3 is 15 residues long. The CDR3 nucleotides are TGCAGTGCTAGGGGAAGAGGGGGCCCGAAAGAGGCCCAGTACTTC. Translated: CSARGRGGPKEAQYF.

This clonotype came up many times. The rearrangement joins TRBV5-1 to TRBJ2-5, with D perhaps matching TRBD1 (6 bases). The CDR3 extends over 14 amino acids. Germline CDR1 reads SGHRS; CDR2 reads YFSETQ. Trimming left V 7 bases short and J 5 bases short, with 18 bases between. The CDR3 sequence: CASSLGAGVETQYF. Here the CDR3 DNA reads TGCGCCAGCTCCCTGGGGGCAGGGGTGGAGACCCAGTACTTC.

This clonotype showed up just a few times. The junction shows a germline mismatch at one end, possibly a read error. The chain is built from TRBV7-2 and TRBJ2-1; 7 bases align to TRBD2. With the DNA end fitting TRBJ2-7 better, the J assignment may be wrong. CDR1 SGHTA and CDR2 FQGNSA come from the germline V gene. CDR3 size: 15 residues. CDR3 residues: CASNLAFGGAYEQYF. CDR3 nucleotide sequence: TGTGCCAGCAACTTAGCGTTTGGGGGGGCCTACGAGCAGTACTTC.

The V gene is TRBV9, the J gene TRBJ2-1; no definite D call. Trimming cost V 0 bases and J 8 bases, with 6 bases left between them. Looked up from germline, CDR1 is SGDLS and CDR2 is YYNGEE. This CDR3 is 12 amino acids long. The CDR3 is CASSVGVDEQFF. The CDR3 DNA reads as TGTGCCAGCAGCGTAGGGGTGGATGAGCAGTTCTTC.

This sequence joins TRBV12-3 or TRBV12-4 and TRBJ1-2, with no clear D. The CDR3 is made up of 14 amino acids. With 2 bases removed from V and 7 bases from J, the gap between germline ends came to 14 bases. The CDR3 region is CASSLTSAQSGYTF. The CDR3 nucleotides read TGTGCCAGCAGTTTAACATCGGCCCAGTCTGGCTACACCTTC.

The J gene is TRBJ2-2, the V gene TRBV4-1; TRBD1 matches at 9 bases. Germline CDR1 reads MGHRA; CDR2 reads YSYEKL. The CDR3 runs to 15 residues. Unmatched junction bases numbered 11, after V lost 6 bases and J lost 9 bases. For the CDR3, the DNA is TGCGCCAGCAGAGACGAACAGGGGGCGTACCGGGAGCTGTTTTTT. It codes for CASRDEQGAYRELFF.

The chain has TRBV18 and TRBJ1-5; D unclear. CDR3 length: 17 amino acids. V was cut by 3 bases and J by 3 bases, with 18 bases left in between. CDR1 is KGHSH and CDR2 is LQKENI in the germline V gene. The CDR3 loop reads CASSPNQVRESNQPQHF. Written as DNA, the CDR3 is TGTGCCAGCTCACCTAACCAGGTTCGGGAATCCAATCAGCCCCAGCATTTT.

J is TRBJ2-5 and V is TRBV10-2, with no clear D. The CDR3 is made up of 12 amino acids. Germline assignment: CDR1 WSHSY and CDR2 SAAADI. The germline V and J ends were trimmed by 6 bases and 3 bases, with 8 bases remaining between them. The CDR3 loop is CASSQNKETQYF. The CDR3 nucleotides read TGCGCCAGCAGCCAAAATAAAGAGACCCAGTACTTC.

This clonotype was observed a few times. The chain combines TRBV20-1 with TRBJ1-1; a possible D gene is TRBD1 (5 bases). This CDR3 contains 15 residues. Between the trimmed V and J ends, which lost 1 base and 3 bases, there was a span of 15 bases. CDR1 DFQATT and CDR2 SNEGSKA come from the germline V gene (reference sequence). CDR3 DNA: TGCAGTGCTAGAGGCGAGGAGAGGGGTGACACTGAAGCTTTCTTT. It translates to CSARGEERGDTEAFF.

V and J are TRBV20-1 and TRBJ2-5, with TRBD2 as a possible D gene (6 bases). Trimming took off 3 bases at V and 1 base at J, with 15 bases between the two ends. The CDR3 has 15 amino acids. The germline CDR1 and CDR2 sequences are DFQATT and SNEGSKA (reference sequence). Here the CDR3 DNA reads TGCAGTGCTAGGGGCCGGTGGGGAGGCCAAGAGACCCAGTACTTC. This codes for CSARGRWGGQETQYF.

This clonotype was seen a handful of times. This chain connects TRBV7-9 to TRBJ1-1, with D tentatively TRBD1 (6 bases). Germline CDR1 SEHNR, CDR2 FQNEAQ (reference sequence). V gave up 5 bases and J gave up 2 bases, with 15 bases separating them. CDR3 length equals 15 residues. The CDR3: CASSPDGQPNTEAFF. DNA of the CDR3: TGTGCCAGCAGCCCCGACGGACAGCCAAACACTGAAGCTTTCTTT.

This clonotype was observed a few times. The chain has TRBV7-2 and TRBJ1-5; D is unclear. Germline-derived CDR1 and CDR2 are SGHTA and FQGNSA. V was clipped by 5 bases and J by 3 bases, with 8 bases between them. The CDR3 has 13 residues. The CDR3 region is CASSPRYNQPQHF. The CDR3 nucleotides are TGTGCCAGCAGCCCACGTTACAATCAGCCCCAGCATTTT.

The CDR3 DNA is TGTGCCAGCAGTATACTAAGCGGGGGAACCCAAGAGACCCAGTACTTC. Residues: CASSILSGGTQETQYF. The V gene is TRBV6-5, the J gene TRBJ2-5; 8 positions match TRBD2. The junction had 9 bases not matched to a gene; V was cut back by 5 bases and J by 1 base. CDR1 is MNHEY, CDR2 SVGAGI, per germline. This CDR3 is built from 16 residues.

The J gene is TRBJ2-4, the V gene TRBV7-2; D is perhaps TRBD1 or TRBD2 (6 bases each). The V gene's germline CDR1 is SGHTA and CDR2 FQGNSA. V lost 5 bases to trimming and J lost 2 bases, with 16 bases between them. This CDR3 is 16 amino acids long. The CDR3 nucleotides read TGTGCCAGCAGCCCCGTGGGGGGCAGTACCAAAAACATTCAGTACTTC. Amino acids: CASSPVGGSTKNIQYF.

The table lists this clonotype with a few counts. V is TRBV7-9 and J is TRBJ2-4; D call uncertain. CDR3 length: 14 amino acids. Germline-derived CDR1 and CDR2 are SEHNR and FQNEAQ (reference sequence). Deletions cut 5 bases from V and 0 bases from J, with 8 bases between. CDR3 amino acids: CASSHDLAKNIQYF. Written as DNA, the CDR3 is TGTGCCAGCAGCCACGATCTAGCCAAAAACATTCAGTACTTC.

The V call is TRBV7-8, the J call TRBJ2-7; D call uncertain. Looked up from germline, CDR1 is SGHVS and CDR2 is FQNEAQ. This CDR3 spans 14 amino acids. V lost 3 bases, J lost 2 bases, and 11 bases lay in between. CDR3 sequence reads: CASSFGPTAYEQYF. The CDR3 DNA sequence: TGTGCCAGCAGCTTCGGACCTACGGCCTACGAGCAGTACTTC. Looking up the rest from reference TRBV7-8 and TRBJ2-7 gives the full variable domain: GAGVSQSPRYKVAKRGQDVALRCDPISGHVSLFWYQQALGQGPEFLTYFQNEAQLDKSGLPSDRFFAERPEGSVSTLKIQRTQQEDSAVYLCASSFGPTAYEQYFGPGTRLTVT.

The table lists this clonotype with a few counts. The chain recombines TRBV21-1 with TRBJ2-7; TRBD1 is the table's D call, not checked against the DNA. TRBV21-1 is shown as a pseudogene. The CDR3 loop spans 13 amino acids. In DNA, the CDR3 is TGTGCCAAGGACAGGGGATTGACCTACGAGCAGTACTTC. The encoded protein is CAKDRGLTYEQYF.

The chain carries TRBV20-1 and TRBJ2-3; 14 bases agree with TRBD2. The CDR3 is made up of 18 amino acids. The trim removed 6 bases at V and 0 bases at J, leaving 11 bases unmatched. CDR1 and CDR2 from the germline V gene are DFQATT and SNEGSKA (reference sequence). The CDR3 reads CSAIDGLAGGASTDTQYF. For the CDR3, the DNA is TGCAGTGCAATCGACGGACTAGCGGGGGGTGCTAGCACAGATACGCAGTATTTT.

V and J are TRBV19 and TRBJ1-5; the D is unclear. Trimming removed 2 bases at V and 0 bases at J, with 5 bases between. The CDR3 is 14 amino acids. CDR1 LNHDA and CDR2 SQIVND come from the germline V gene (reference sequence). The CDR3 region is CASSIQDSNQPQHF. The CDR3 DNA follows: TGTGCCAGTAGTATACAGGATAGCAATCAGCCCCAGCATTTT.